A single sample is the source of the 16 T cell receptor beta chains below, sequenced in a study of shared clonotypes between healthy human individuals. Naive CD8 cells lacked CD45RO, underwent positive selection for CCR7 and left out terminally differentiated effector memory CD45RA+ cells. Assay used: immunoSEQ multiplex PCR; TCRdb lists only in-frame clones, some missing. The sample includes roughly 2,000,000 clones, roughly 95% of them seen just once. Sequencing input: naive CD8+ T cells from PBMCs. All receptors come from a man aged 18 to 30 in good health. Some clones in this sample may be carry-over from other donors' samples.

V and J are TRBV7-9 and TRBJ2-1; TRBD2 matches at 8 bases. Trimming cost V 9 bases and J 7 bases; bases outside gene matches: 8. There are 13 residues in the CDR3. Germline CDR1 and CDR2: SEHNR and FQNEAQ (reference sequence). In nucleotides, the CDR3 is TGTGCCAGGACTAGCGAACGGTTGAATGAGCAGTTCTTC. This codes for CARTSERLNEQFF.

The chain has TRBV2 and TRBJ2-7; D is uncertain. Trimming left V 7 bases short and J 3 bases short, with 13 bases between. Germline CDR1 SNHLY, CDR2 FYNNEI. The CDR3 consists of 13 residues. CDR3 bases: TGTGCCAGCAAATTCCCGACATACTACGAGCAGTACTTC. The encoded protein is CASKFPTYYEQYF.

The chain recombines TRBV6-5 with TRBJ1-1, with 7 bases identical to TRBD1. Germline loops: CDR1 MNHEY, CDR2 SVGAGI. V dropped 2 bases and J dropped 1; count of bases not matched to a gene: 7. The CDR3 length is 16 residues. The CDR3 DNA sequence: TGTGCCAGCAGTTACGGAACAGGGGTCGGGAACACTGAAGCTTTCTTT. Residues: CASSYGTGVGNTEAFF.

The chain carries TRBV11-2 and TRBJ2-7; TRBD2 aligns across 7 bases. The length of the CDR3 is 15 residues. V lost 5 bases to trimming and J lost 0 bases; unmatched junction nucleotides: 7. The V gene's germline CDR1 is SGHAT and CDR2 FQNNGV. The CDR3 sequence is CASSGPGGSSYEQYF. The DNA of the CDR3 is TGTGCCAGCAGCGGGCCGGGCGGGAGCTCCTACGAGCAGTACTTC. The entire variable domain, with the rest obtained from reference TRBV11-2 and TRBJ2-7, is as follows: EAGVAQSPRYKIIEKRQSVAFWCNPISGHATLYWYQQILGQGPKLLIQFQNNGVVDDSQLPKDRFSAERLKGVDSTLKIQPAKLEDSAVYLCASSGPGGSSYEQYFGPGTRLTVT.

This chain joins TRBV19 and TRBJ1-2; D is unresolved. The CDR3 has 15 residues. Germline V gene data show CDR1 as LNHDA and CDR2 as SQIVND (reference sequence). The V and J ends lost 0 bases and 4 bases respectively, with 12 bases between them. CDR3 loop: CASSIDQSVSYGYTF. In nucleotides, the CDR3 is TGTGCCAGTAGTATAGATCAGTCCGTCTCCTATGGCTACACCTTC.

This chain uses TRBV14 with TRBJ2-7, with D perhaps being TRBD1 or TRBD2 (5 bases each). There are 15 residues in the CDR3. Trimming left V 0 bases short and J 2 bases short, with 11 bases between. CDR1 and CDR2 from the germline V gene are SGHDN and FVKESK. The CDR3 DNA follows: TGTGCCAGCAGCCAAGACCGGGACCGAGCCTACGAGCAGTACTTC. The encoded protein is CASSQDRDRAYEQYF.

The chain employs TRBV5-6 and TRBJ1-2; weak D call: TRBD1 (5 bases). Trimming cost V 0 bases and J 4 bases, with 10 bases left between them. This CDR3 region has 14 residues. Germline-derived CDR1 and CDR2 are SGHDT and YYEEEE. CDR3 amino acids: CASSLDYTGYGYTF. Written as DNA, the CDR3 is TGTGCCAGCAGCTTGGATTATACAGGCTATGGCTACACCTTC.

The chain employs TRBV4-1 and TRBJ1-2; D is uncertain. The CDR3 is 13 residues long. Trimming pared 8 bases from V and 5 bases from J, leaving 15 bases between. Per the germline V gene, CDR1 is MGHRA and CDR2 is YSYEKL. CDR3 amino acids: CASAFNEGYGYTF. Written as DNA, the CDR3 is TGCGCCAGCGCTTTTAACGAGGGTTATGGCTACACCTTC.

The J gene is TRBJ1-4, the V gene TRBV7-2; D is unresolved. V was shortened by 7 bases and J by 4 bases, with 16 bases between the two germline ends. Germline loops: CDR1 SGHTA, CDR2 FQGNSA. The length of the CDR3 is 15 residues. Here the CDR3 reads CASTKSPHFNEKLFF. The CDR3 DNA is TGTGCCAGCACCAAATCCCCGCACTTTAATGAAAAACTGTTTTTT.

The rearrangement links TRBV6-5 to TRBJ2-7; tentatively, D is TRBD1 (5 bases). The V end was cut by 2 bases, the J end by 0 bases, with 11 bases between. Germline values: CDR1 MNHEY, CDR2 SVGAGI. The length of the CDR3 is 15 residues. The CDR3 nucleotides read TGTGCCAGCAGTTACGGTGACAGTTTCTCCTACGAGCAGTACTTC. It codes for CASSYGDSFSYEQYF.

The chain has TRBV28 and TRBJ2-7; 10 bases are shared with TRBD1. With 2 bases clipped from V and 5 bases from J, the junction kept 6 bases outside the gene matches. The CDR3 length is 15 residues. Germline values: CDR1 MDHEN, CDR2 SYDVKM. DNA for the CDR3: TGTGCCAGCAGTTTACGGGACAGGGGAATCGACGAGCAGTACTTC. Protein sequence: CASSLRDRGIDEQYF. Variable domain in full (rest from reference TRBV28 and TRBJ2-7): DVKVTQSSRYLVKRTGEKVFLECVQDMDHENMFWYRQDPGLGLRLIYFSYDVKMKEKGDIPEGYSVSREKKERFSLILESASTNQTSMYLCASSLRDRGIDEQYFGPGTRLTVT.

The V and J genes are TRBV2 and TRBJ2-1; 10 positions match TRBD1. CDR1 and CDR2 from the germline V gene are SNHLY and FYNNEI. Losses at the gene ends were 6 bases for V and 5 bases for J; bases not matched to a gene: 7. The CDR3 is made up of 15 amino acids. The CDR3 DNA reads as TGTGCCAGCAGCCGCGGACAGGGGGTAAACAATGAGCAGTTCTTC. This gives the protein CASSRGQGVNNEQFF.

The CDR3 DNA follows: TGTGCCAGCAGCCCATCCTGGGGGGGCGGGAACACTGAAGCTTTCTTT. Translating gives CASSPSWGGGNTEAFF. The chain employs TRBV7-3 and TRBJ1-1; a weak D match, TRBD1 (6 bases). This CDR3 has 16 amino acids. Trimming cost V 5 bases and J 1 base, with 17 bases left between them. The germline gives CDR1 SGHTA, CDR2 FQGTGA.

The gene calls are TRBV28 and TRBJ1-5; D gene uncertain. Deletions cut 1 base from V and 0 bases from J, with 22 bases between. In germline, CDR1 is MDHEN, CDR2 SYDVKM. The CDR3 spans 20 residues. The CDR3: CASSLYMGSWVENSNQPQHF. The CDR3 DNA follows: TGTGCCAGCAGTTTATACATGGGGAGTTGGGTTGAAAATAGCAATCAGCCCCAGCATTTT.

As to this clone: Other DNA sequences from this sample encode an identical CDR3 as well. The chain carries TRBV27 and TRBJ2-7; D is unclear. Germline V gene sequence: CDR1 MNHEY, CDR2 SMNVEV (reference sequence). The V end was cut by 5 bases, the J end by 3 bases, with 11 bases between. The CDR3 is 13 amino acids. This CDR3 reads CASSPSNSYEQYF. The CDR3 nucleotides read TGTGCCAGCAGTCCCTCAAACAGCTACGAGCAGTACTTC.

The chain is built from TRBV6-1 and TRBJ1-3, with 7 positions matching TRBD1. J was trimmed by 8 bases and V by 5 bases; bases with no gene match: 12. CDR3 length: 15 residues. Germline lookup yields CDR1 MNHNS and CDR2 SASEGT. The CDR3 DNA reads TGTGCCAGCAGTCAGACAGGGAGTGGCGGCGACACCATATATTTT. Translating it yields CASSQTGSGGDTIYF.